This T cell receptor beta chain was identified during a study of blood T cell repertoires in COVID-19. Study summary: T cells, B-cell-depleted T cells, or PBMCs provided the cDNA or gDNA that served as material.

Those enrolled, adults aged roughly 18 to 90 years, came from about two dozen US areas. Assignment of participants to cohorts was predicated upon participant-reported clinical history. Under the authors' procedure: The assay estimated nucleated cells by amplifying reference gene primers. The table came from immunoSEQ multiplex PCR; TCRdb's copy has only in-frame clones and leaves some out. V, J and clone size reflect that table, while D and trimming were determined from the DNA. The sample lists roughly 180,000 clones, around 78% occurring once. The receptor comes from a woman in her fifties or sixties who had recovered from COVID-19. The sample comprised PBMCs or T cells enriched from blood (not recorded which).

The CDR3 coding sequence is TGCGCCAGCAGCTTGGCCAATGTAGGGGATAATGAGCAGTTCTTC. It codes for CASSLANVGDNEQFF. The chain employs TRBV5-1 and TRBJ2-1, with D possibly TRBD1 on 5 matching bases. Germline V gives CDR1 SGHRS, CDR2 YFSETQ. This CDR3 region has 15 residues. Trimming shortened V by 0 bases and J by 7 bases, and 14 bases separated the two germline ends.